This entry lists 14 T cell receptor beta chains sequenced from one sample in a study of human T cells and chemical hapten exposure. Using its own MiXCR run on the 5' RACE reads, TCRdb lists one record per CDR3 protein. Of 110,000 or so distinct CDR3 sequences in the sample, approximately 19% were seen once. Extraction of total RNA was performed on unfractionated whole blood. Source of these receptors: a human donor in good health.

This sequence joins TRBV5-1 and TRBJ1-4, with D perhaps matching TRBD1 (5 bases). Germline values: CDR1 SGHRS, CDR2 YFSETQ. V was clipped by 3 bases and J by 8 bases, with 17 bases between them. This CDR3 has 15 amino acids. As DNA, the CDR3 is TGCGCCAGCAGCTGGGGCGCAGGGAGTCTGGAAAAACTGTTTTTT. Protein sequence: CASSWGAGSLEKLFF.

CDR3 amino acids: CASRRGGGKQFF. The CDR3 nucleotides read TGTGCCAGCAGGCGTGGAGGGGGTAAGCAGTTCTTC. V is TRBV7-2 and J is TRBJ2-1, with D perhaps matching TRBD1 or TRBD2 (6 bases each). The CDR3 length is 12 residues. Germline CDR1 and CDR2: SGHTA and FQGNSA. Trimming took 6 bases from V and 11 from J, leaving 14 bases between them.

The CDR3 DNA is TGTGCCAGCAGTACAGTTGGGGACAGGGCCTACTATGGCTACACCTTC. Translation: CASSTVGDRAYYGYTF. V is TRBV28 and J is TRBJ1-2; 9 bases agree with TRBD1. Germline trimming cut 5 bases from V and 3 bases from J; bases unmatched to any gene: 10. Germline assignment: CDR1 MDHEN and CDR2 SYDVKM. CDR3 length: 16 residues.

This clonotype was detected many times. The chain employs TRBV20-1 and TRBJ1-3; D is unclear. The length of the CDR3 is 15 residues. Germline CDR1 and CDR2: DFQATT and SNEGSKA (reference sequence). V was pared by 1 base and J by 0 bases, with 10 bases between. The CDR3 coding sequence is TGCAGTGCTAGAGCCCTTTTGGGCTCTGGAAACACCATATATTTT. Its translation: CSARALLGSGNTIYF.

The gene calls are TRBV28 and TRBJ2-4, with 13 bases matching TRBD2. The germline gives CDR1 MDHEN, CDR2 SYDVKM. The CDR3 is 15 amino acids. V was clipped by 10 bases and J by 1 base; unmatched bases: 4. Written as DNA, the CDR3 is TGTGCCATCGAGACTAGCGGGAGGGCCAAAAACATTCAGTACTTC. It translates to CAIETSGRAKNIQYF.

This clonotype came up once. A much larger clone differs by one base, so this may be a read error. CDR3 in amino acids: CAISYRQGPTDTQYF. The DNA of the CDR3 is TGTGCCATCAGTTACCGACAGGGGCCCACAGATACGCAGTATTTT. This chain connects TRBV6-1 to TRBJ2-3; 8 nucleotides line up with TRBD1. The CDR3 has 15 residues. Germline CDR1 is MNHNS and CDR2 is SASEGT.

This clonotype occurred a few times. The rearrangement joins TRBV6-1 to TRBJ1-1; D might be TRBD1 (6 bases). The CDR3 extends over 18 amino acids. Germline CDR1 reads MNHNS; CDR2 reads SASEGT. Trimming removed 2 bases from V and 0 bases from J, with 19 bases in between. The CDR3 region is CASSEQGPPSLMNTEAFF. The CDR3 region has the DNA TGTGCCAGCAGTGAACAGGGGCCGCCATCGCTCATGAACACTGAAGCTTTCTTT.

The table lists this clonotype with a few counts. The chain has TRBV13 and TRBJ1-5, with a possible D match to TRBD1 (5 bases). The CDR3 has 13 amino acids. Germline lookup yields CDR1 PRHDT and CDR2 FYEKMQ (reference sequence). V lost 5 bases and J 6 bases, leaving 11 bases between the germline ends. This chain's CDR3 is CASSEGRSQPQHF. The CDR3 nucleotides are TGTGCCAGCAGCGAGGGGCGAAGTCAGCCCCAGCATTTT.

V is TRBV10-3 and J is TRBJ2-7; tentative D call: TRBD1 (6 bases). Trimming left V 4 bases short and J 2 bases short, with 18 bases between. This CDR3 is built from 16 residues. CDR1 ENHRY and CDR2 SYGVKD come from the germline V gene. The CDR3 region is CAISGSSSGAAYEQYF. The CDR3 DNA follows: TGTGCCATCAGTGGTTCTTCTTCAGGGGCTGCCTACGAGCAGTACTTC.

This clonotype turned up a few times. The chain uses TRBV20-1 and TRBJ1-5, with 7 bases identical to TRBD1. The germline gives CDR1 DFQATT, CDR2 SNEGSKA (reference sequence). V shed 6 bases, J shed 4 bases, and the junction held 6 bases outside the gene matches. The CDR3 extends over 13 amino acids. The CDR3 here is CSARPGGNQPQHF. The CDR3 coding sequence is TGCAGTGCCCGCCCAGGGGGGAATCAGCCCCAGCATTTT.

The rearrangement joins TRBV27 to TRBJ1-5, with 9 nucleotides matching TRBD1. Germline V gene lookup returns CDR1 MNHEY and CDR2 SMNVEV (reference sequence). The CDR3 totals 16 residues. V lost 0 bases, J lost 4 bases, and 4 bases stayed unmatched. The CDR3 sequence: CASSLSRTGVNQPQHF. CDR3 nucleotide sequence: TGTGCCAGCAGTTTATCCCGGACAGGGGTAAATCAGCCCCAGCATTTT.

The genes are TRBV21-1 and TRBJ2-3; the listed D gene, TRBD2, was not tested against the DNA. TRBV21-1 is listed as a pseudogene. The length of the CDR3 is 21 residues. The CDR3 nucleotides read TGTGCCAGCAGCAAAGAGCGCGAGGGACTAGCGGACGGCAGGGGCACAGATACGCAGTATTTT. Amino acid sequence: CASSKEREGLADGRGTDTQYF.

V is TRBV7-3 and J is TRBJ2-2; TRBD1 matches at 7 bases. Germline V gene lookup returns CDR1 SGHTA and CDR2 FQGTGA. J was trimmed by 6 bases and V by 2 bases; bases with no gene match: 9. The CDR3 totals 16 residues. The CDR3 DNA reads TGTGCCAGCAGCTTACGGGACAGTATGGTCCCCGGGGAGCTGTTTTTT. It encodes CASSLRDSMVPGELFF.

This chain joins TRBV6-5 and TRBJ2-1; maybe TRBD1 (5 bases). There are 13 residues in the CDR3. Looked up from germline, CDR1 is MNHEY and CDR2 is SVGAGI. V dropped 4 bases and J dropped 6 bases, with 10 bases sitting between them. CDR3 in amino acids: CASSFTGSNEQFF. CDR3 nucleotides: TGTGCCAGCAGTTTTACAGGTTCCAATGAGCAGTTCTTC.